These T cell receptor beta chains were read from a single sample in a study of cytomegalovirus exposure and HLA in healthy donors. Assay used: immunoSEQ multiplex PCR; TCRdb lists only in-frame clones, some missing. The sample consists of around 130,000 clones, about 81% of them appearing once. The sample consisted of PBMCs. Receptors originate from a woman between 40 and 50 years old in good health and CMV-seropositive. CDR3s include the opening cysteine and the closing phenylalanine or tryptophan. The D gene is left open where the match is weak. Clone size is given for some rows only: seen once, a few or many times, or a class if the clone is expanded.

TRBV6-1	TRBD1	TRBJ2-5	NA	TGTGCCAGCAGTGCCGTGGGACAGTCCCGTACCCAGTACTTC	CASSAVGQSRTQYF
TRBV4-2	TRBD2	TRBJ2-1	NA	TGTGCCAGCAGCCAAGAATTGGGACTAGCGGGAGACAATGAGCAGTTCTTC	CASSQELGLAGDNEQFF
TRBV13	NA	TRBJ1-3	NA	TGTGCCAGCAGCTTAAGACAGGTGCACTCTGGAAACACCATATATTTT	CASSLRQVHSGNTIYF
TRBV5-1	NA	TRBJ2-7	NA	TGCGCCAGCAGCCCGGCCGGGACTTCCTACGAGCAGTACTTC	CASSPAGTSYEQYF
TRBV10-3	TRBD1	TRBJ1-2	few	TGTGCCATCAGTGAGGAAACGGGACAGGGGGCTCGGGGCTACACCTTC	CAISEETGQGARGYTF
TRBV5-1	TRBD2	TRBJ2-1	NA	TGCGCCAGCTTGCGGGGGGACCTATACAATGAGCAGTTCTTC	CASLRGDLYNEQFF
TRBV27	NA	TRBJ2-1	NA	TGTGCCAGCAGTTTGGTCGGGAACTCCTACAATGAGCAGTTCTTC	CASSLVGNSYNEQFF
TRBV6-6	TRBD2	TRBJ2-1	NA	TGTGCCAGCAGTCACCAAGAGGCGGGAGGGGGCAATGAGCAGTTCTTC	CASSHQEAGGGNEQFF
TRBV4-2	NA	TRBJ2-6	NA	TGTGCCAGCTCACGGGATGCCGACTCTGGGGCCAACGTCCTGACTTTC	CASSRDADSGANVLTF
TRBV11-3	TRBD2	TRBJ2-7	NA	TGTGCCAGCAGCTTGGGGGGGTCCTCCTACGAGCAGTACTTC	CASSLGGSSYEQYF
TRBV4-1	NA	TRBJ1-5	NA	TGCGCCAGCAGTGTGGGGGGGTCCCCAAGACAGCCCCAGCATTTT	CASSVGGSPRQPQHF
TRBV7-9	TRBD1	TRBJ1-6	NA	TGTGCCAGCAGCACCCGACAGGGACCCTATAATTCACCCCTCCACTTT	CASSTRQGPYNSPLHF
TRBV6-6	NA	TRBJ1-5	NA	TGTGCCAGCGACCCGGGGAATCAGCCCCAGCATTTT	CASDPGNQPQHF
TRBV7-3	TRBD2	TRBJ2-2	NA	TGTGCCAGCAGCTTATTAGCGGGAGAGACCGGGGAGCTGTTTTTT	CASSLLAGETGELFF
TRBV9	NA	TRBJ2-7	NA	TGTGCCAGCAGCGCAGAGGGAGGGGGCGAGCAGTACTTC	CASSAEGGGEQYF
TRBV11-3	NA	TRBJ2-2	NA	TGTGCCAGCAGCCGAGGCGGGGAGCTGTTTTTT	CASSRGGELFF
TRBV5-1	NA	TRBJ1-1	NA	TGCGCCAGCAGCTTGAGGGCGTCAGTTGAAGGGGGAGCTTTCTTT	CASSLRASVEGGAFF
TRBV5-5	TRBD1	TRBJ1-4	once	TGTGCCAGCAGCCCGGGACAGTCTAATGAAAAACTGTTTTTT	CASSPGQSNEKLFF
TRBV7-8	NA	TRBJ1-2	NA	TGTGCCAGCAGCTTGCAAGGGGCCGGCTATGGCTACACCTTC	CASSLQGAGYGYTF
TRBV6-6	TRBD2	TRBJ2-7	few	TGTGCCAGCAGTCGTAGCGGGAGGGCCCAGGAGCAGTACTTC	CASSRSGRAQEQYF
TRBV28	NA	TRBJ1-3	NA	TGTGCCAGCAGGAGGGTGGGAAACACCATATATTTT	CASRRVGNTIYF
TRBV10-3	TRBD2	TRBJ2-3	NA	TGTGCCATCAGCCCGACGGGGACTACGGGTACAGATACGCAGTATTTT	CAISPTGTTGTDTQYF
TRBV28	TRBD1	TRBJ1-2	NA	TGTGCCAGCAGTTTACAGACAGGGGACTATGGCTACACCTTC	CASSLQTGDYGYTF
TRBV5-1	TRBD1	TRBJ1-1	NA	TGCGCCAGCAGCTCGGGGACAGGGAACACTGAAGCTTTCTTT	CASSSGTGNTEAFF
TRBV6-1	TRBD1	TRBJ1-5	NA	TGTGCCAGCAGTGAATTTGGGGGGACAGGAAGGCTAAGCAATCAGCCCCAGCATTTT	CASSEFGGTGRLSNQPQHF
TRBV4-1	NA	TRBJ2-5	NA	TGCGCCAGCAGTCCGGACTGGGGGGAGTCAGAGACCCAGTACTTC	CASSPDWGESETQYF
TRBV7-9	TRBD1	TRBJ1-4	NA	TGTGCCAGCAGTCGAACGGACAGGGGTAATGAAAAACTGTTTTTT	CASSRTDRGNEKLFF
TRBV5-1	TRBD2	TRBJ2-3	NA	TGCGCCAGCAGCTTGCTCGCTAGCGGTTCTAGCACAGATACGCAGTATTTT	CASSLLASGSSTDTQYF
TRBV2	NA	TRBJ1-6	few	TGTGCCAGCAGTGAAAGGGGGAGACAGGCGGGAGTCGCCCTCCACTTT	CASSERGRQAGVALHF
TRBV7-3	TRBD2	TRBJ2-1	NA	TGTGCCAGCAGCGTCCAGGGGACTAGCGGTAATGAGCAGTTCTTC	CASSVQGTSGNEQFF
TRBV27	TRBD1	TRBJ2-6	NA	TGTGCCAGCAGATCGCAGGGGGCGCCGCCTGGGGCCAACGTCCTGACTTTC	CASRSQGAPPGANVLTF
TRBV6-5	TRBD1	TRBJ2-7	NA	TGTGCCAGCAGTTATTCCACCGGGACAGTCCTAGGGGAGCAGTACTTC	CASSYSTGTVLGEQYF
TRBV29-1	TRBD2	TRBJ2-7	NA	TGCAGCGCCCGGTCGACTAGCGGGTCTATCTACGAGCAGTACTTC	CSARSTSGSIYEQYF
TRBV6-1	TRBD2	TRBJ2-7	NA	TGTGCCAGCAGTGGAGGCTCAGGGAGGGAAATCTTCGGGGGCGAGCAGTACTTC	CASSGGSGREIFGGEQYF
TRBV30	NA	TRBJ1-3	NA	TGTGCCTGGAGTGAACAGGGTGGTGGAAACACCATATATTTT	CAWSEQGGGNTIYF
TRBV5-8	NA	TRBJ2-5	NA	TGTGCCAGCAGCTTGGGGCTAGTTCAAGAGACCCAGTACTTC	CASSLGLVQETQYF
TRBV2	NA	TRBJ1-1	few	TGTGCCAGCAGTGACCCGAACAGATTGGAAGCTTTCTTT	CASSDPNRLEAFF